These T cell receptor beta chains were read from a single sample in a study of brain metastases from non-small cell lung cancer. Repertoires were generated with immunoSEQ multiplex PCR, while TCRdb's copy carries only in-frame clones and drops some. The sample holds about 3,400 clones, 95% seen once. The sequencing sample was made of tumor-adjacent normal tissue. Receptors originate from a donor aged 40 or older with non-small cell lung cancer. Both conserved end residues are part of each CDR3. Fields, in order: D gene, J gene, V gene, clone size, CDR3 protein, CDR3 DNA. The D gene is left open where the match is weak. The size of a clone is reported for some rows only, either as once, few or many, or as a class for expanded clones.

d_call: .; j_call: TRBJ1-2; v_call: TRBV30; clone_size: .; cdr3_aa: CAWSSSAYGYTF; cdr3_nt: TGTGCCTGGAGTTCCTCGGCCTATGGCTACACCTTC
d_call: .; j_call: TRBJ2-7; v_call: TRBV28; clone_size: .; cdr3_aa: CASSFGAGSTYEQYF; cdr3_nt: TGTGCCAGCAGTTTTGGGGCGGGAAGCACTTACGAGCAGTACTTC
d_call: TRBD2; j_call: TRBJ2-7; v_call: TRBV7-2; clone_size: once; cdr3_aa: CASSLITSGVYEQYF; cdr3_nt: TGTGCCAGCAGCTTAATAACTAGCGGAGTCTACGAGCAGTACTTC
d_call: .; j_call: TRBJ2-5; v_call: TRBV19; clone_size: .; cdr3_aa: CASSIRGFQETQYF; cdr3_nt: TGTGCCAGTAGTATTCGCGGATTTCAAGAGACCCAGTACTTC
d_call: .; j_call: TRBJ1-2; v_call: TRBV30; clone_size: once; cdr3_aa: CAWSVTYGGYTF; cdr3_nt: TGTGCCTGGAGTGTGACATACGGTGGCTACACCTTC
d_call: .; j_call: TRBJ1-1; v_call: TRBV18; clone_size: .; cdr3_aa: CASSGTEAFF; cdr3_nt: TGTGCCAGCTCAGGTACTGAAGCTTTCTTT
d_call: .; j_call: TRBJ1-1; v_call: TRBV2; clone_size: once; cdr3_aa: CASSLRANTEAFF; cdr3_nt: TGTGCCAGCAGCCTTCGCGCGAACACTGAAGCTTTCTTT
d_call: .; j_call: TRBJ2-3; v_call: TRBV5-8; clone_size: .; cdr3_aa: CASSRGPATDTQYF; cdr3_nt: TGTGCCAGCAGCCGGGGACCCGCAACAGATACGCAGTATTTT
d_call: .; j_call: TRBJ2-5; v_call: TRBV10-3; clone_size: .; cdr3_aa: CAISEMSGGETQYF; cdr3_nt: TGTGCCATCAGTGAGATGAGTGGGGGTGAGACCCAGTACTTC
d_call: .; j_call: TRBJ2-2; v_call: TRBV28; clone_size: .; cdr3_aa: CASSSGQNTGELFF; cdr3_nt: TGTGCCAGCAGTTCGGGCCAGAACACCGGGGAGCTGTTTTTT
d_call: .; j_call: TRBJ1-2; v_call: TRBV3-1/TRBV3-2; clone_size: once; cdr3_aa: CASSQDLPWGGYTF; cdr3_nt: TGTGCCAGCAGCCAAGATTTACCTTGGGGTGGCTACACTTTC
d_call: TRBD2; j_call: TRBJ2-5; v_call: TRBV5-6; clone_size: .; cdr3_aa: CASSVRLAGAETQYF; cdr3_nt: TGTGCCAGCAGCGTCCGACTAGCGGGGGCCGAGACCCAGTACTTC
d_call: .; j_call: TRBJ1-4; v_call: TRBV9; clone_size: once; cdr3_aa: CASSPRVESEKLFF; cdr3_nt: TGTGCCAGCAGCCCCAGGGTGGAGAGTGAAAAACTGTTTTTT
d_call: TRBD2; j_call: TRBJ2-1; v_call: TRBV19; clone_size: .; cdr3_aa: CASSPRVGLAGEQFF; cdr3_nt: TGTGCCAGTAGCCCCCGGGTTGGACTAGCCGGAGAGCAGTTCTTC
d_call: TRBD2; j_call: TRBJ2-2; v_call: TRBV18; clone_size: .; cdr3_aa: CASSPRAGDTGELFF; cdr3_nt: TGTGCCAGCTCACCACGAGCGGGGGACACCGGGGAGCTGTTTTTT
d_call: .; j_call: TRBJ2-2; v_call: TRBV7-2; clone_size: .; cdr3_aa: CASSLVRERALFF; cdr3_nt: TGTGCCAGCAGCTTAGTGAGGGAGCGAGCGCTGTTTTTT
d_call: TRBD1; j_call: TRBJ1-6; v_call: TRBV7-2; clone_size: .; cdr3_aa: CANSFGPGQGNSPLHF; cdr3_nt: TGTGCCAACAGCTTTGGACCAGGACAGGGTAATTCACCCCTCCACTTT
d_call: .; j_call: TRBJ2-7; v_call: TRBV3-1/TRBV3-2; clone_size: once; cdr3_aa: CASSQGPEGWGEQYF; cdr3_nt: TGTGCCAGCAGCCAAGGGCCGGAGGGTTGGGGCGAGCAGTACTTC
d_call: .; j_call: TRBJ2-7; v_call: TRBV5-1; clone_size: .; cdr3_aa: CASSPQGYEQYF; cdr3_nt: TGCGCCAGCAGCCCGCAGGGCTACGAGCAGTACTTC
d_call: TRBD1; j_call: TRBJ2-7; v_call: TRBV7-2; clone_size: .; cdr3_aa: CASSEPRDRGSYEQYF; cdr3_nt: TGTGCCAGCAGCGAGCCAAGGGACAGGGGATCCTACGAGCAGTACTTC
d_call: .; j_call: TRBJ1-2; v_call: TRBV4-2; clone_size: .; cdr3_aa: CASSQDLTANYGYTF; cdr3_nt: TGTGCCAGCAGCCAAGATCTGACAGCTAACTATGGCTACACCTTC
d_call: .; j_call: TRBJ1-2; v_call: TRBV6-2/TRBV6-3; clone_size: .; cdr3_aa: CASSYAGTYYGYTF; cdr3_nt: TGTGCCAGCAGTTACGCCGGGACGTACTATGGCTACACCTTC
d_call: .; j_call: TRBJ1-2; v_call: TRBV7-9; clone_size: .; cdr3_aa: CASSLIQPGNYGYTF; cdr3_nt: TGTGCCAGCAGCTTAATCCAGCCGGGCAACTATGGCTACACCTTC
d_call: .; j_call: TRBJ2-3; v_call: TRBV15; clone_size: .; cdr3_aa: CATSSAGQSRLYTQYF; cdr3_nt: TGTGCCACCAGCAGTGCCGGACAGTCAAGGTTATATACGCAGTATTTT
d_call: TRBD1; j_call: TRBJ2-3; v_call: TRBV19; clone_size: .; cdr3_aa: CASSPRDRPTDTQYF; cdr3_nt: TGTGCCAGTAGTCCCCGGGACAGGCCTACAGATACGCAGTATTTT
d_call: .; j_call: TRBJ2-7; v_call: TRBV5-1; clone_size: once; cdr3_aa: CASSPWGGIISEQYF; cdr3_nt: TGCGCCAGCAGCCCGTGGGGCGGGATCATCTCCGAGCAGTACTTC
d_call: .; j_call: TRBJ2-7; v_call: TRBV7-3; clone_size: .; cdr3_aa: CTSSSRGYEQYF; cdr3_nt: TGTACCAGCAGCTCCAGGGGCTACGAGCAGTACTTC
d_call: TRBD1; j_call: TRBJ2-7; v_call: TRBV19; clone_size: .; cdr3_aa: CANSIVPGQALYEQYF; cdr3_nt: TGTGCCAATAGTATTGTACCGGGACAGGCTCTCTACGAGCAGTACTTC
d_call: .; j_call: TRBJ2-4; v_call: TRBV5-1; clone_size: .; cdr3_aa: CASSLESGIQYF; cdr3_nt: TGCGCCAGCAGCTTGGAAAGTGGCATTCAGTACTTC
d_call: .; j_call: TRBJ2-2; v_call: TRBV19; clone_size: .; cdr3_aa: CASSIEARAAIGTGELFF; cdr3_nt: TGTGCCAGTAGTATAGAGGCTAGGGCAGCGATTGGGACCGGGGAGCTGTTTTTT
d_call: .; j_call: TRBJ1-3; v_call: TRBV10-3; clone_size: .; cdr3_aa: CAISESLGAGNTIYF; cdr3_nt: TGTGCCATCAGTGAGTCTTTAGGAGCTGGAAACACCATATATTTT
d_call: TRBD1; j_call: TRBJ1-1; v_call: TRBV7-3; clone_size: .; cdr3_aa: CASSDRANTEAFF; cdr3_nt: TGTGCCAGCAGTGACAGGGCGAACACTGAAGCTTTCTTT
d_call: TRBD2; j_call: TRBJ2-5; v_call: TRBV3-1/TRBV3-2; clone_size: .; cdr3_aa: CASSQLAGGRETQYF; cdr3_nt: TGTGCCAGCAGCCAACTAGCGGGGGGGAGGGAGACCCAGTACTTC
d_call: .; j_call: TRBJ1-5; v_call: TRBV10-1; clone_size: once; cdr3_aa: CASSEYRNQPQHF; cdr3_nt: TGCGCCAGCAGTGAGTACCGCAATCAGCCCCAGCATTTT
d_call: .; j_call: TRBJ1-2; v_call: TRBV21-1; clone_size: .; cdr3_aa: CASSPPGDSHCMRYGYTF; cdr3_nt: TGTGCCAGCAGCCCGCCGGGGGACTCCCATTGCATGCGGTATGGCTACACCTTC
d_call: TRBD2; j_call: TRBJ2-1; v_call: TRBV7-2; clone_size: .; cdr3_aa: CASSFQASGRAGNEQFF; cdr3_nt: TGTGCCAGCAGCTTCCAGGCTAGCGGGAGGGCCGGGAATGAGCAGTTCTTC
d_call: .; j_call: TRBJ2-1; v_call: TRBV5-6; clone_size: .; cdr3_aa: CASSLAYNEQFF; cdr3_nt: TGTGCCAGCAGCTTGGCCTACAATGAGCAGTTCTTC
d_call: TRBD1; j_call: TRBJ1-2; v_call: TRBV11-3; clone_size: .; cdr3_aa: CASSSDRDRRHTF; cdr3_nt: TGTGCCAGCAGCTCGGACCGGGACAGAAGGCACACCTTC
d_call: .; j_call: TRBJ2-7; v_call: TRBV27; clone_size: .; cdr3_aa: CASSLSGGNALEQYF; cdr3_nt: TGTGCCAGCAGTTTATCTGGGGGAAACGCCCTTGAACAGTACTTC
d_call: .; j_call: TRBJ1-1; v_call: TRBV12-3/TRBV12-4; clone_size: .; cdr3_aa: CANSDRGRTEAFF; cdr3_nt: TGTGCCAACAGTGACAGAGGCCGGACTGAAGCTTTCTTT
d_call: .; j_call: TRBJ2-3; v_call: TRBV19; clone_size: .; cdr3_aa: CASSRRTTGGADTQYF; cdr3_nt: TGTGCCAGTAGTCGACGGACTACAGGAGGAGCAGATACGCAGTATTTT
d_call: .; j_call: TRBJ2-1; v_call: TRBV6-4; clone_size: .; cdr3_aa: CASSDAVRGAHNEQFF; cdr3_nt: TGTGCCAGCAGTGACGCGGTCCGGGGGGCTCACAATGAGCAGTTCTTC
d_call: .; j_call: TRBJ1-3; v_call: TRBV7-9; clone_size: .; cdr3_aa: CASSLILSGNTIYF; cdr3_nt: TGTGCCAGCAGCCTTATTCTCTCTGGAAACACCATATATTTT
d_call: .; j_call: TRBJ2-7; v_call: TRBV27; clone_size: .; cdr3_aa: CASSLGLFYEQYF; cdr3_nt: TGTGCCAGCAGTTTGGGGCTGTTCTACGAGCAGTACTTC
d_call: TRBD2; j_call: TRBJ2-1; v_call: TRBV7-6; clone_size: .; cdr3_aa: CASSLGDYAYNEQFF; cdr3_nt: TGTGCCAGCAGCTTAGGGGACTACGCCTACAATGAGCAGTTCTTC
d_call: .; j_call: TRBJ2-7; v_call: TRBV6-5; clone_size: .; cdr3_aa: CASSYSRGTYEQYF; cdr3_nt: TGTGCCAGCAGTTACTCGAGGGGGACCTACGAGCAGTACTTC
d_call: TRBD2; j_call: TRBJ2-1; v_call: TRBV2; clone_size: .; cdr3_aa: CASSDRGGIYEQFF; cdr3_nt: TGTGCCAGCAGTGATCGCGGGGGGATCTATGAGCAGTTCTTC
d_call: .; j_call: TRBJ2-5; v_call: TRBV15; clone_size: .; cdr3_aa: CATSRGSRETQYF; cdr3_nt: TGTGCCACCAGCCGGGGTTCCCGGGAGACCCAGTACTTC
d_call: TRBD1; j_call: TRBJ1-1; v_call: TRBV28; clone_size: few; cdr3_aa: CASSFPRTGGNTEAFF; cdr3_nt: TGTGCCAGCAGTTTTCCAAGGACAGGCGGGAACACTGAAGCTTTCTTT
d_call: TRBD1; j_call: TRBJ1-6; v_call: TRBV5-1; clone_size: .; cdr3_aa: CASSPTGQSYNSPLHF; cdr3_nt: TGCGCCAGCAGCCCGACAGGGCAGAGTTATAATTCACCCCTCCACTTT
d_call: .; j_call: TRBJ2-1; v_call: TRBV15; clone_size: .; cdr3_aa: CATSSLGADYNEQFF; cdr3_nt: TGTGCCACCAGCAGCCTGGGAGCGGATTACAATGAGCAGTTCTTC
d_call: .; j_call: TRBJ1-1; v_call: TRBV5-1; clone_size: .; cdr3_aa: CASSEEEGSTEAFF; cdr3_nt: TGCGCCAGCAGCGAAGAGGAGGGTTCGACTGAAGCTTTCTTT
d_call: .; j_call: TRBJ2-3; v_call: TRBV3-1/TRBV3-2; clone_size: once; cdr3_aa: CASSQGNGLTQYF; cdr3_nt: TGTGCCAGCAGCCAAGGTAACGGTCTGACGCAGTATTTT
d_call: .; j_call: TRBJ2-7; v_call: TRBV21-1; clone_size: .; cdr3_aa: CASSGTGSTYEQYF; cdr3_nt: TGTGCCAGCAGCGGGACAGGGTCCACCTACGAGCAGTACTTC
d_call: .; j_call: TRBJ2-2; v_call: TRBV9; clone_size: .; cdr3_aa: CASTQGGSGELFF; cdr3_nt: TGTGCCAGCACCCAAGGGGGTTCAGGGGAGCTGTTTTTT
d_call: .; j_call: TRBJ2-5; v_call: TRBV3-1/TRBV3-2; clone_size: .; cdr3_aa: CASSLPPGETQYF; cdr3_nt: TGTGCCAGCAGCCTACCGCCGGGAGAGACCCAGTACTTC
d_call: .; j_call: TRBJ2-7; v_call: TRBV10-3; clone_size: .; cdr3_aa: CAISESWGRSNEQYF; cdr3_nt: TGTGCCATCAGTGAGTCGTGGGGGCGATCCAACGAGCAGTACTTC
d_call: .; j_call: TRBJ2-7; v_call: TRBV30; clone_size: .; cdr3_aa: CASGRRGYEQYF; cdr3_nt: TGTGCCTCGGGTCGGCGGGGCTACGAGCAGTACTTC
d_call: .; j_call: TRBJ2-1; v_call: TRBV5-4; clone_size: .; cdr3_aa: CASSFGADNEQFF; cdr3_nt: TGTGCCAGCAGCTTTGGGGCAGACAATGAGCAGTTCTTC
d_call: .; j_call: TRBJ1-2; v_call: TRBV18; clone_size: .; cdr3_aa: CASSLGRELNYGYTF; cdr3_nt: TGTGCCAGCTCATTAGGACGGGAACTTAACTATGGCTACACCTTC